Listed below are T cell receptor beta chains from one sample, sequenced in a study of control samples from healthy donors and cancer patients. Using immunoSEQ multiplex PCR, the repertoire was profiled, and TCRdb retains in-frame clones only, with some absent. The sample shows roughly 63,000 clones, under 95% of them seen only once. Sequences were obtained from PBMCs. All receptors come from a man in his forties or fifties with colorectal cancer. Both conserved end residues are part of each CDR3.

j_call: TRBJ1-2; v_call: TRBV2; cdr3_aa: CASSEAGTVYGYTF
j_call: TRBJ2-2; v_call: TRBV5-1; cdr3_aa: CASSLPSGTGELFF
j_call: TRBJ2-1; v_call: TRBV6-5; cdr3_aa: CASYDRISGNEQFF
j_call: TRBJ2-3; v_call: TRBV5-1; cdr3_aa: CASSKGEPTDTQYF
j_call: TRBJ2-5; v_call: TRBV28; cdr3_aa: CASTYKGGGSTQYF
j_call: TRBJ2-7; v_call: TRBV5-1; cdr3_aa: CASSLRQGNEQYF
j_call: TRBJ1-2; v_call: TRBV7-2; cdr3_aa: CASSLRGVGGYTF
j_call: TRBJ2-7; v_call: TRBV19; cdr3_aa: CASSSPGQGSYEQYF
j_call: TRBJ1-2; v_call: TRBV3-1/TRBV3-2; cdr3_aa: CASSPLPANYGYTF
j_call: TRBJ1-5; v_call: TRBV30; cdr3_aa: CAWSSGGRGQPQHF
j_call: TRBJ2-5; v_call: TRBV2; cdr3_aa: CASREETQYF
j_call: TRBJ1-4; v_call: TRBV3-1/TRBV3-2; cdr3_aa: CASSQGGARGTNEKLFF
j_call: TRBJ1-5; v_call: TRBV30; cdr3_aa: CAWRHSTLGNQPQHF
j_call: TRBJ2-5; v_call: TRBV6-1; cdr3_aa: CASSEAQERQRQETQYF
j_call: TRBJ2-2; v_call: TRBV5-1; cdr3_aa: CASSSGSGTGELFF
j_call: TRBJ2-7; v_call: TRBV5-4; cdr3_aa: CASSSRTGSSYEQYF
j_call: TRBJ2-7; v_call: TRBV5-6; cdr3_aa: CASSGGTGGLSVEQYF
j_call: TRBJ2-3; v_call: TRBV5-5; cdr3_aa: CASSFPDAKDTQYF
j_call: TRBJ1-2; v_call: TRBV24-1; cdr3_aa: CATSDPGSGGYTF
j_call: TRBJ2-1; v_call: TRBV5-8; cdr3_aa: CASSLALASGGYNEQFF
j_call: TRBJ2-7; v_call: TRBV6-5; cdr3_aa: CASSWDNYEQYF
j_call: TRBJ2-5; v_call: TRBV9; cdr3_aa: CASSAGTVQETQYF
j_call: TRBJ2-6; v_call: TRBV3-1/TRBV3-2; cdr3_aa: CASSQDPWVGLGANVLTF
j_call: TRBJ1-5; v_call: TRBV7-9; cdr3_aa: CASQGVNQPQHF
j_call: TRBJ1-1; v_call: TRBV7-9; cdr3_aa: CASSRTGGAWAFF
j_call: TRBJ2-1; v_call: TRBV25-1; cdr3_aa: CASSDERGPYNEQFF
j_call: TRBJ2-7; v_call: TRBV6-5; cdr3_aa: CASRPPGQDYEQYF
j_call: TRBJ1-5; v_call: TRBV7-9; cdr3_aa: CASSLAFGGGEKPQHF
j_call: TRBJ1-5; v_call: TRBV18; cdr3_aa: CASSPAAGGQPQHF
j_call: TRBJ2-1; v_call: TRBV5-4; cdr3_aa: CASSLVGTNNEQFF
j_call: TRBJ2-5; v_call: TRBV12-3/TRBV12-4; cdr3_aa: CASSFSETQYF
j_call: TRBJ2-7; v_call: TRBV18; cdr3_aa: CASSREQGRDNEQYF
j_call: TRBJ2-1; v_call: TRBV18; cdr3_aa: CASSPSTRDEQFF
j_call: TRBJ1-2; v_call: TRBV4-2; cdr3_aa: CASSQDLAGDRGYTF
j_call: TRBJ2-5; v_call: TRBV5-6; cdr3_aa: CASSLGAGETQYF
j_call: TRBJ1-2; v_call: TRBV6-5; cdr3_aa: CASSPAPVGYGYTF
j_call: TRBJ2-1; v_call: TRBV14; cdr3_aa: CASSPFYNEQFF
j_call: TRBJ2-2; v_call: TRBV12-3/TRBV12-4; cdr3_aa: CASLGGPGELFF
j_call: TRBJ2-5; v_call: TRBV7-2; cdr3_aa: CASSLAGGGRETQYF
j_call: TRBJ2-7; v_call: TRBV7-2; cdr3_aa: CASSSRTGFDEQYF
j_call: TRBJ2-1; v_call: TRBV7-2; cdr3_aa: CASSLEGGAYEQFF
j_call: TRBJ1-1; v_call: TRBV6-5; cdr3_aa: CASKGHLMNTEAFF
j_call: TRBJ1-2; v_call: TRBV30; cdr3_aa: CAWNRQGILNYGYTF
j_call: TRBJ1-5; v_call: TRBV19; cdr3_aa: CASGSGAYSNQPQHF
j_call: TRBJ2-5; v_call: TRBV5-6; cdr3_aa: CASSLPGLQETQYF
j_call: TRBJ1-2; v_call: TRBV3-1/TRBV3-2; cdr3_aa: CASSQSRTRGYGYTF
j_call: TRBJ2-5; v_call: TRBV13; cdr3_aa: CASANRGQETQYF